These T cell receptor beta chains were read from a single sample in a study of blood T cell repertoires in COVID-19. The data were produced by immunoSEQ multiplex PCR, yet TCRdb's version contains in-frame clones alone and is incomplete. The sample holds roughly 350,000 clones, roughly 89% seen once. The sample was peripheral blood. The receptors stem from a woman aged 18-29 years who had recovered from COVID-19. The CDR3 runs from the conserved cysteine through the conserved F or W. Fields, in order: J gene, D gene, V gene, clone size, CDR3 protein, CDR3 DNA. The D gene is left open where the match is weak. A clone size is listed for some rows: how often the clone was seen (once, few, many), or a class if it is expanded.

TRBJ1-4	-	TRBV3-1/TRBV3-2	-	CASSQRGTNEKLFF	TGTGCCAGCAGCCAACGGGGAACTAATGAAAAACTGTTTTTT
TRBJ2-1	-	TRBV4-3	-	CASSQGVGSGTYNEQFF	TGCGCCAGCAGCCAAGGGGTTGGTAGCGGTACCTACAATGAGCAGTTCTTC
TRBJ1-2	-	TRBV29-1	-	CSVENLTGGYGYTF	TGCAGCGTTGAAAACCTTACCGGGGGCTATGGCTACACCTTC
TRBJ1-2	TRBD1	TRBV6-1	-	CASSDRGRFSYYGYTF	TGTGCCAGCAGTGACAGGGGGCGTTTTTCTTACTATGGCTACACCTTC
TRBJ2-2	TRBD1	TRBV6-1	-	CASSEEGQGSGELFF	TGTGCCAGCAGTGAAGAGGGACAGGGGAGCGGGGAGCTGTTTTTT
TRBJ2-3	TRBD2	TRBV2	-	CASKVAGGGDTQYF	TGTGCCAGCAAGGTAGCGGGGGGTGGAGATACGCAGTATTTT
TRBJ2-1	TRBD2	TRBV5-1	-	CASSFQGTTAYNEQFF	TGCGCCAGCAGCTTTCAAGGGACTACTGCCTACAATGAGCAGTTCTTC
TRBJ2-2	-	TRBV7-2	-	CASSLAGDPTGELFF	TGTGCCAGCAGTCTAGCTGGAGACCCCACCGGGGAGCTGTTTTTT
TRBJ2-1	TRBD2	TRBV4-2	once	CASSQDGVAGVRNEQFF	TGTGCCAGCAGCCAAGATGGGGTAGCGGGAGTCCGTAATGAGCAGTTCTTC
TRBJ2-3	TRBD2	TRBV28	-	CASTPGGAGTDTQYF	TGTGCCAGCACCCCCGGGGGGGCCGGCACAGATACGCAGTATTTT
TRBJ2-1	TRBD2	TRBV19	-	CASGSDSGREFGEQFF	TGTGCCAGTGGTAGCGATAGCGGGAGGGAGTTCGGGGAGCAGTTCTTC
TRBJ2-4	TRBD2	TRBV7-9	-	CASSQGLAGGPGIQYF	TGTGCCAGCAGCCAAGGGCTAGCGGGAGGGCCCGGCATTCAGTACTTC
TRBJ1-5	-	TRBV27	-	CASRTGSSNQPQHF	TGTGCCAGCAGGACAGGATCTAGCAATCAGCCCCAGCATTTT
TRBJ2-2	TRBD2	TRBV6-6	-	CASSSSSGRTTGELFF	TGTGCCAGCAGTTCTTCTAGCGGGAGGACGACCGGGGAGCTGTTTTTT
TRBJ2-1	-	TRBV5-4	-	CASSWGRGGTYNEQFF	TGTGCCAGCAGTTGGGGTCGGGGAGGAACCTACAATGAGCAGTTCTTC
TRBJ1-2	-	TRBV19	-	CASSAGINYGYTF	TGTGCCAGCTCGGCGGGTATTAACTATGGCTACACCTTC
TRBJ2-3	-	TRBV4-3	-	CASSQDWASEWRADTQYF	TGCGCCAGCAGCCAAGACTGGGCTAGCGAGTGGAGGGCAGATACGCAGTATTTT